This TCR beta chain stems from a study of T cells in Graves' hyperthyroidism and ophthalmopathy. This clonotype showed up many times. Its target is unknown. Findings and caveats of the study: In blood, most of the thyroid clonotypes expanded above 0.001 were also present.

V dropped 2 bases and J dropped 5 bases, with 11 bases sitting between them. Germline-derived CDR1 and CDR2 are SGHTA and FQGTGA. The CDR3 runs to 14 residues. Exclusion of a patient resulted from uncontrolled infection, other autoimmune disease, pregnancy or lactation. Regions amplified from RNA transcripts were the TCR beta CDR3 regions. Researchers ran a first-round RT-PCR on the TCR CDR3 using the HTBI primer set. TCRdb independently ran MiXCR on the multiplex PCR reads; one entry per CDR3 protein. The data contain hundreds of thousands of distinct CDR3 sequences, about a sixth of them singletons.

The specimen was blood. The V call is TRBV7-3, the J call TRBJ2-3; D is perhaps TRBD1 or TRBD2 (6 bases each). This clonotype originated in a woman between 40 and 50 years old with Graves' ophthalmopathy. The CDR3 DNA is TGTGCCAGCAGCTTATGGGGGGCCGGAGATACGCAGTATTTT. This sequence encodes CASSLWGAGDTQYF. The variable domain in full, with the rest retrieved from reference TRBV7-3 and TRBJ2-3, is GAGVSQTPSNKVTEKGKYVELRCDPISGHTALYWYRQSLGQGPEFLIYFQGTGAADDSGLPNDRFFAVRPEGSVSTLKIQRTERGDSAVYLCASSLWGAGDTQYFGPGTRLTVL.